One sample yielded the 6 T cell receptor beta chains listed below, sequenced in a study of cytomegalovirus exposure and HLA in healthy donors. 13 Jbeta primers and 60 Vbeta primers were used for the PCR. Clones were read by immunoSEQ multiplex PCR, and TCRdb kept only the in-frame ones, dropping some. The data hold 30,000 to 35,000 clones, with 65% to 90% observed a single time. The sample comprised PBMCs. The receptors stem from a woman between 18 and 29 years old in good health and CMV-seronegative.

The CDR3 region is CASSQGQGGTGNTIYF. CDR3 DNA: TGCGCCAGCAGCCAAGGACAGGGAGGTACTGGAAACACCATATATTTT. V and J are TRBV4-1 and TRBJ1-3, with TRBD1 matching over 7 bases. The V and J ends lost 1 base and 2 bases, in that order; junction bases with no gene match: 5. Germline V gene sequence: CDR1 MGHRA, CDR2 YSYEKL. The CDR3 runs 16 residues.

The chain uses TRBV7-7 and TRBJ2-2; 9 positions match TRBD1. Trimming at V came to 6 bases and at J to 4 bases, leaving 6 bases not matched to a gene. From germline, CDR1 is SSHAT and CDR2 FNYEAQ (reference sequence). The CDR3 totals 15 residues. DNA for the CDR3: TGTGCCAGCAGTAAAACAGGGGGCACCACCGGGGAGCTGTTTTTT. Its protein product is CASSKTGGTTGELFF.

V usage is TRBV11-3 and J usage is TRBJ1-1; D uncertain. Trimming pared 3 bases from V and 4 bases from J, leaving 9 bases between. The germline gives CDR1 SGHNT, CDR2 YENEEA. There are 13 residues in the CDR3. This chain's CDR3 is CASSFQVSTEAFF. CDR3 in DNA: TGTGCCAGCAGCTTTCAGGTGAGCACTGAAGCTTTCTTT.

This clone was counted between two and nine times. CDR3 residues: CASSQDLSHNQPQHF. CDR3 bases: TGCGCCAGCAGCCAAGATTTGAGCCATAATCAGCCCCAGCATTTT. The chain uses TRBV4-3 and TRBJ1-5; D unresolved. The CDR3 is 15 amino acids. Germline loops: CDR1 LGHNA, CDR2 YSLEER. Trimming stripped 0 bases from V and 4 bases from J, with 10 bases between.

A note on this clone: Its ends do not fully match the called genes, so a read error is possible. J is TRBJ1-6 and V is TRBV2; D unresolved. CDR1 is SNHLY and CDR2 is FYNNEI in the germline V gene. This CDR3 is 17 amino acids long. This CDR3 reads CASSESSPSSYNSPLNF. The CDR3 DNA reads as TGTGCCAGCAGTGAGTCGTCCCCGAGCTCCTATAATTCACCCCTCAACTTT.

This clone was seen once. This chain links TRBV11-1 with TRBJ2-7; D call uncertain. V was trimmed by 2 bases and J by 3 bases, leaving 5 bases between them. The CDR3 loop spans 12 amino acids. Germline CDR1 is SGHAT and CDR2 is FQDESV (reference sequence). Here the CDR3 reads CASSLSFYEQYF. The CDR3 nucleotides are TGTGCCAGCAGCTTAAGCTTCTACGAGCAGTACTTC.